The clone carrying this TCR beta chain was observed many times. Stated time point: pre-sensitization, week 0. Treatment described: therapeutic diphenylcyclopropenone sensitization with weekly scalp DPC. These data originate in a study of human T cells and chemical hapten exposure. From the RACE reads, TCRdb called clonotypes with MiXCR, one entry per CDR3 protein. The sample holds around 62,000 distinct CDR3 sequences; 6.5% to 8.5% are singletons and the top ten take approximately 1.6%. The CDR3 contains 13 residues. The V gene's germline CDR1 is SGHRS and CDR2 YFSETQ. V gave up 5 bases and J gave up 2 bases, with 9 bases separating them.

This clonotype was sampled from a woman aged 25 to 39 with alopecia areata. Some clones in this sample may be carry-over from other donors' samples. Sequenced here: whole blood, sampled in connection with sensitization to the hapten diphenylcyclopropenone (DPC). The rearrangement links TRBV5-1 to TRBJ2-3, with D uncertain. The CDR3 DNA is TGCGCCAGCAGTAAAGGTTACACAGATACGCAGTATTTT. Protein product: CASSKGYTDTQYF.